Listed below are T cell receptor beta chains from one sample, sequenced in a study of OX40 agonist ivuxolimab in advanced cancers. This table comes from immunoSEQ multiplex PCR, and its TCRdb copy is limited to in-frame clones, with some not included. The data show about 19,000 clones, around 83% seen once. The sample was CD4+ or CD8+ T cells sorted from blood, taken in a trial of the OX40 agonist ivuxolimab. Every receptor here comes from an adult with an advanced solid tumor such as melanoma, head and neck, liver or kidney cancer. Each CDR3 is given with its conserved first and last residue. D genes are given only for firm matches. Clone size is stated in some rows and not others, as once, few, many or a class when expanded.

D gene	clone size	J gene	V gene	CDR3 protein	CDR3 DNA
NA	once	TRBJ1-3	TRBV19	CASTRGGEPSSGNTIYF	TGTGCCAGTACCCGTGGGGGGGAACCGAGCTCTGGAAACACCATATATTTT
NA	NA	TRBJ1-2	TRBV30	CAWREGYGYTF	TGTGCCTGGAGGGAAGGCTATGGCTACACCTTC
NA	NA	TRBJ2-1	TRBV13	CASSLGRQNNEQFF	TGTGCCAGCAGCTTAGGTCGACAGAACAATGAGCAGTTCTTC
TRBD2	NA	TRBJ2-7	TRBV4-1	CASSQAVPGGYYEQYF	TGCGCCAGCAGCCAAGCGGTACCGGGAGGATACTACGAGCAGTACTTC
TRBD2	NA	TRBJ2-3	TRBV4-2	CASSPGLAGGPVDTQYF	TGTGCCAGCAGCCCGGGACTAGCGGGAGGGCCAGTAGATACGCAGTATTTT
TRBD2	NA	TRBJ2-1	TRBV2	CASPSGSSYNEQFF	TGTGCCAGCCCCAGCGGGAGCTCCTACAATGAGCAGTTCTTC
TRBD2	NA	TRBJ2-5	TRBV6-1	CASSEGGNGETQYF	TGTGCCAGCAGTGAGGGAGGGAATGGAGAGACCCAGTACTTC
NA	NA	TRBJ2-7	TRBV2	CASSEGVGVYEQYF	TGTGCCAGCAGTGAAGGCGTGGGGGTCTACGAGCAGTACTTC
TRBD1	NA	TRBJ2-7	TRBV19	CASSIGTGGYEQYF	TGTGCCAGTAGTATTGGGACAGGGGGCTACGAGCAGTACTTC
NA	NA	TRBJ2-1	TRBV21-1	CASRAGLAGRSSYNEQFF	TGTGCCAGCAGGGCGGGACTAGCGGGAAGGAGCTCCTACAATGAGCAGTTCTTC
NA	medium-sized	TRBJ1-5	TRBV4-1	CASSSEAVVSSNQPQHF	TGCGCCAGCAGCTCGGAGGCAGTCGTTTCTAGCAATCAGCCCCAGCATTTT
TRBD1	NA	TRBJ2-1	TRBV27	CASRGGTGRSRWNEQFF	TGTGCCAGCAGGGGGGGGACAGGGCGGAGCCGGTGGAATGAGCAGTTCTTC
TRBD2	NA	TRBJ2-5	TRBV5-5	CASSLWQGVGREETQYF	TGTGCCAGCAGCTTGTGGCAGGGAGTAGGGAGGGAAGAGACCCAGTACTTC
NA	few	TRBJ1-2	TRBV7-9	CASSPARTNYGYTF	TGTGCCAGCAGCCCGGCCAGGACTAACTATGGCTACACCTTC
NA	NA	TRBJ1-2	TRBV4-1	CASSQEPGANYGYTF	TGCGCCAGCAGCCAAGAACCCGGGGCGAACTATGGCTACACCTTC
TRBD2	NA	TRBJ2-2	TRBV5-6	CASSGMGLAGVTGELFF	TGTGCCAGCAGCGGAATGGGACTAGCGGGAGTGACCGGGGAGCTGTTTTTT
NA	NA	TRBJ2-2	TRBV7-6	CASSLGAGSTGELFF	TGTGCCAGCAGCTTAGGCGCGGGATCCACCGGGGAGCTGTTTTTT
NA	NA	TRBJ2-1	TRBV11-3	CASSLEGGNEQFF	TGTGCCAGCAGCTTAGAGGGTGGTAATGAGCAGTTCTTC
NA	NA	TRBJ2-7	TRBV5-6	CASSFSTYEQYF	TGTGCCAGCAGCTTCTCCACCTACGAGCAGTACTTC
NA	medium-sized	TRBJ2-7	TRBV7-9	CASSLGLEEQYF	TGTGCCAGCAGCTTAGGGTTAGAGGAGCAGTACTTC
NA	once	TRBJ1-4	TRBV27	CASSFIDYRGHLEKLFF	TGTGCCAGCAGTTTTATTGATTACCGGGGGCATTTAGAAAAACTGTTTTTT
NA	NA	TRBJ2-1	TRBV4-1	CASSHRGGGGYNEQFF	TGCGCCAGCAGCCATCGAGGGGGAGGAGGGTACAATGAGCAGTTCTTC
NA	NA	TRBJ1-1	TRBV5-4	CASSRGTEAFF	TGTGCCAGCAGCCGAGGGACAGAAGCTTTCTTT
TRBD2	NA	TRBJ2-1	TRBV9	CASQREGQVRSYNEQFF	TGTGCCAGCCAGCGGGAGGGCCAAGTTAGGTCCTACAATGAGCAGTTCTTC
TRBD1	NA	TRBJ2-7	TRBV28	CASSKGQGITYEQYF	TGTGCCAGCAGTAAGGGACAGGGAATCACCTACGAGCAGTACTTC
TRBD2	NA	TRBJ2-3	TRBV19	CASSRIPERDITDTQYF	TGTGCCAGTAGCCGGATTCCCGAGCGGGATATCACAGATACGCAGTATTTT
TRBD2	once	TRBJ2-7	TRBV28	CASSLSGTSYEQYF	TGTGCCAGCAGCCTTAGCGGGACCTCCTACGAGCAGTACTTC
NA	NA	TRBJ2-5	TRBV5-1	CASSSGTAEETQYF	TGCGCCAGCAGCTCCGGGACGGCCGAAGAGACCCAGTACTTC
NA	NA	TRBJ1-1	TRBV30	CAWTFQAEAFF	TGTGCCTGGACCTTTCAGGCTGAAGCTTTCTTT
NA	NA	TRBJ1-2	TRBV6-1	CASSPAGAGGYTF	TGTGCCAGCAGTCCTGCAGGGGCTGGGGGCTACACCTTC
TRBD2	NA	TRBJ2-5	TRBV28	CASSFLAEETQYF	TGTGCCAGCAGTTTTCTAGCGGAAGAGACCCAGTACTTC
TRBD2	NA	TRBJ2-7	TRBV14	CASSLTSGSYEQYF	TGTGCCAGCAGCCTAACTAGCGGGAGTTACGAGCAGTACTTC
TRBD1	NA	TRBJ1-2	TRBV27	CASSLKDIQGGYGYTF	TGTGCCAGCAGTTTAAAGGATATTCAGGGGGGCTATGGCTACACCTTC
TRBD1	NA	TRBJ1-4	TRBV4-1	CASSLRGDRGGEKLFF	TGCGCCAGCAGCCTCCGGGGCGACAGGGGCGGTGAAAAACTGTTTTTT
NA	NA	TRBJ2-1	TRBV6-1	CASSPLTSSYNEQFF	TGTGCCAGCAGCCCGCTTACGAGCTCCTACAATGAGCAGTTCTTC
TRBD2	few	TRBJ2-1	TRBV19	CASREASSGTNYNEQFF	TGTGCCAGTAGAGAAGCCTCTAGCGGGACGAACTACAATGAGCAGTTCTTC
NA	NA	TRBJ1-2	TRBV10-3	CAIRNRARDYGYTF	TGTGCCATCAGGAACAGGGCTCGGGACTATGGCTACACCTTC
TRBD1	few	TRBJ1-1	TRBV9	CASSTGSTEAFF	TGTGCCAGTTCGACAGGGTCCACTGAAGCTTTCTTT
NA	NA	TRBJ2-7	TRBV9	CASSLGGTSHEQYF	TGTGCCAGCAGCCTCGGGGGCACTTCCCACGAGCAGTACTTC
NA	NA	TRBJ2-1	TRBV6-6	CASSYRPLSYNEQFF	TGTGCCAGCAGTTACCGACCACTCTCCTACAATGAGCAGTTCTTC
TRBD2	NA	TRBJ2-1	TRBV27	CASSPLAGSLEQFF	TGTGCCAGCAGTCCCCTAGCGGGATCCCTTGAGCAGTTCTTC
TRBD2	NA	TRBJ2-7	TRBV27	CASSFSPPTSGAYEQYF	TGTGCCAGCAGTTTTTCTCCGCCTACTAGCGGCGCCTACGAGCAGTACTTC